The TCR beta chain under discussion was sequenced for a study of T cell responses to AZD1222 COVID-19 vaccine. Only in-frame clones appear in the TCRdb table, and some are missing; sequencing was by immunoSEQ multiplex PCR. The sample consists of around 130,000 clones, 70% to 90% of them appearing once. J was trimmed by 1 base and V by 4 bases; bases with no gene match: 10. The CDR3 has 18 residues. Looked up from germline, CDR1 is MNHNS and CDR2 is SASEGT. The chain carries TRBV6-1 and TRBJ1-5, with 10 bases that match TRBD1. This TCR came from an adult who received the AZD1222 COVID-19 vaccine. The specimen was peripheral blood, collected 28 days after the second AZD1222 dose. DNA of the CDR3: TGTGCCAGCAGTGCCCCTCCCGGGACAGGGGCCAGCAATCAGCCCCAGCATTTT. Its translation is CASSAPPGTGASNQPQHF.